The 14 T cell receptor beta chains given below trace back to one sample, sequenced in a study of blood T cell repertoires in COVID-19. The assay was immunoSEQ multiplex PCR, and TCRdb's table has in-frame clones only and misses some. The data hold roughly 160,000 clones, with more than 75% observed a single time. The sample comprised peripheral blood. Receptor source: a woman in her sixties or seventies with COVID-19, enrolled during active disease.

This chain's CDR3 is CASSLDAGANQPQHF. The CDR3 DNA sequence: TGTGCCAGCAGCTTAGATGCGGGCGCCAATCAGCCCCAGCATTTT. The V gene is TRBV7-2, the J gene TRBJ1-5; D is unresolved. V lost 1 base and J 3 bases, leaving 10 bases between the germline ends. The CDR3 sequence is 15 residues long. Germline loops: CDR1 SGHTA, CDR2 FQGNSA.

The chain combines TRBV6-1 with TRBJ1-4; 7 nucleotides agree with TRBD1. The germline V gene has CDR1 MNHNS and CDR2 SASEGT. The length of the CDR3 is 16 residues. The trim removed 4 bases at V and 7 bases at J, leaving 12 bases unmatched. In nucleotides, the CDR3 is TGTGCCAGCAGTGGAAACCGGGACAGACACACTGAAAAACTGTTTTTT. This gives the protein CASSGNRDRHTEKLFF.

In this sample, this clone turned up a few times. Other DNA variants within this sample encode the same CDR3. This chain connects TRBV3-1 (or the pseudogene TRBV3-2) to TRBJ1-2; D not resolved. This CDR3 comprises 13 residues. V lost 2 bases, J lost 8 bases, and 12 bases lay in between. CDR1 LGHDT and CDR2 YNNKEL come from the germline V gene (reference sequence). The CDR3 loop reads CASSQPGGYGYTF. CDR3 DNA: TGTGCCAGCAGCCAACCTGGCGGGTACGGCTACACCTTC.

This clone was detected only a few times. The chain has TRBV4-1 and TRBJ2-7; 10 nucleotides align to TRBD1. Germline assignment: CDR1 MGHRA and CDR2 YSYEKL. The CDR3 has 16 residues. V shed 0 bases and J 3 bases; nucleotides not matched to a gene: 5. CDR3 coding DNA: TGCGCCAGCAGCCAAGACCAGAGGGACAGGGGCTACGAGCAGTACTTC. As protein: CASSQDQRDRGYEQYF.

The chain combines TRBV3-1 (or the pseudogene TRBV3-2) with TRBJ2-7, with TRBD1 matching over 10 bases. V lost 4 bases and J lost 0; bases outside the gene matches: 9. This CDR3 is 17 amino acids long. The germline V gene has CDR1 LGHDT and CDR2 YNNKEL (reference sequence). CDR3 sequence reads: CASSLDHRDRGSYEQYF. The CDR3 DNA reads TGTGCCAGCAGCCTAGATCACCGGGACAGGGGCTCCTACGAGCAGTACTTC.

The chain has TRBV28 and TRBJ2-7; weak D call: TRBD1 (6 bases). V was shortened by 5 bases and J by 3 bases, with 11 bases between the two germline ends. This CDR3 has 13 amino acids. Germline V gene data show CDR1 as MDHEN and CDR2 as SYDVKM. The CDR3 region is CASSAGQSYEQYF. Here the CDR3 DNA reads TGTGCCAGCAGTGCCGGACAGAGCTACGAGCAGTACTTC.

J is TRBJ2-2 and V is TRBV5-5; D is uncertain. Looked up from germline, CDR1 is SGHKS and CDR2 is YYEKEE (reference sequence). The CDR3 has 13 residues. Trimming shortened V by 3 bases and J by 3 bases, and 6 bases separated the two germline ends. The CDR3 nucleotides read TGTGCCAGCAGCTATTCATACACCGGGGAGCTGTTTTTT. It encodes CASSYSYTGELFF.

The chain joins TRBV5-1 to TRBJ2-5, with 8 nucleotides matching TRBD2. Trimming at V came to 3 bases and at J to 1 base, leaving 5 bases not matched to a gene. The CDR3 loop spans 15 amino acids. Per germline, CDR1 SGHRS and CDR2 YFSETQ. CDR3 sequence reads: CASSSWSGGQETQYF. For the CDR3, the DNA is TGCGCCAGCAGCTCCTGGAGCGGGGGCCAAGAGACCCAGTACTTC.

This clone showed up just once. This chain connects TRBV20-1 to TRBJ2-3; TRBD1 might be the D (5 bases). This CDR3 spans 13 amino acids. The germline CDR1 and CDR2 sequences are DFQATT and SNEGSKA (reference sequence). Trimming shortened V by 3 bases and J by 6 bases, and 13 bases separated the two germline ends. The CDR3 protein is CSASSGAGDTQYF. As DNA, the CDR3 is TGCAGTGCTAGTAGTGGGGCTGGCGATACGCAGTATTTT.

The chain couples TRBV7-8 to TRBJ2-7; 11 bases are shared with TRBD2. Germline V CDR1 and CDR2: SGHVS, FQNEAQ. CDR3 size: 13 residues. Losses at the gene ends were 5 bases for V and 13 bases for J; bases not matched to a gene: 10. This chain's CDR3 is CASSPELTSGGYF. The DNA for the CDR3 is TGTGCCAGCAGCCCCGAACTAACTAGCGGGGGCTACTTC.

This chain connects TRBV27 to TRBJ1-5, with TRBD1 matching 8 bases. The CDR3 totals 15 residues. Trimming cost V 6 bases and J 1 base; bases outside gene matches: 5. Germline CDR1 MNHEY, CDR2 SMNVEV (reference sequence). For the CDR3, the DNA is TGTGCCAGCAGACACGACAGGGGAAGCAATCAGCCCCAGCATTTT. Its protein is CASRHDRGSNQPQHF.

This clone was recorded once. V and J are TRBV6-1 and TRBJ1-5, with 8 bases matching TRBD1. The V gene end was trimmed by 3 bases and the J gene end by 1 base; junction bases not matched to a gene: 8. CDR1 is MNHNS, CDR2 SASEGT, per germline. This CDR3 has 17 residues. The CDR3 DNA follows: TGTGCCAGCAGTGATCAGGACAGGGATTTCAGCAATCAGCCCCAGCATTTT. Translated, it gives CASSDQDRDFSNQPQHF.

The chain couples TRBV9 to TRBJ1-1, with 8 bases aligning to TRBD1. Losses at the gene ends were 0 bases for V and 5 bases for J; bases not matched to a gene: 6. Germline V gives CDR1 SGDLS, CDR2 YYNGEE. The CDR3 is made up of 15 amino acids. CDR3 coding DNA: TGTGCCAGCAGCGTAGAGGACAGGGTAGGAACTGAAGCTTTCTTT. Encoded protein: CASSVEDRVGTEAFF.

The chain recombines TRBV2 with TRBJ2-4; TRBD1 aligns across 7 bases. This CDR3 is 17 amino acids long. The J segment lost 2 bases and the V segment lost 5 bases, leaving 12 bases of the junction unmatched. Germline V CDR1 and CDR2: SNHLY, FYNNEI. The CDR3 is CASSYRRQGPPKNIQYF. DNA for the CDR3: TGTGCCAGCAGTTACCGCCGACAGGGTCCTCCCAAAAACATTCAGTACTTC. Full variable domain (remainder filled in from reference TRBV2 and TRBJ2-4): EPEVTQTPSHQVTQMGQEVILRCVPISNHLYFYWYRQILGQKVEFLVSFYNNEISEKSEIFDDQFSVERPDGSNFTLKIRSTKLEDSAMYFCASSYRRQGPPKNIQYFGAGTRLSVL.